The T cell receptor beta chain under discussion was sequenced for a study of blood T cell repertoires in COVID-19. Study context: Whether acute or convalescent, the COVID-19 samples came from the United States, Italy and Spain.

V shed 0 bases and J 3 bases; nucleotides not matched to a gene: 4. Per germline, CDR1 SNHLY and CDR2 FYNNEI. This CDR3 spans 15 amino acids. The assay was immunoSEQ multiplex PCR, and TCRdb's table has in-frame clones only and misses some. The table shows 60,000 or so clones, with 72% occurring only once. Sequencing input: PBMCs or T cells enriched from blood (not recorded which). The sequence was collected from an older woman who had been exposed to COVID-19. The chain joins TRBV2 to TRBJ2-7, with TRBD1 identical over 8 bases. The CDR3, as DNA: TGTGCCAGCAGTGAAGCGTTTGGACAGGGCTACGAGCAGTACTTC. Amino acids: CASSEAFGQGYEQYF.